Below, one T cell receptor beta chain is given with its context. The entry originates in a study of blood T cell repertoires in COVID-19. Study context: Samples came from the United States, Italy and Spain, spanning acute and convalescent COVID-19. T cells, B-cell-depleted T cells, or PBMCs provided the cDNA or gDNA that served as material.

As handled by the study authors: Reference gene primers were amplified, and this amplification served to estimate nucleated cell counts. Clones were read by immunoSEQ multiplex PCR, and TCRdb kept only the in-frame ones, dropping some. D and trimming come from the DNA, and the V and J calls and clone size come from that table. Here the sample spans about 45,000 clones, around 85% being singletons. The V segment lost 0 bases and the J segment 6 bases; nucleotides outside the gene matches: 3. Germline CDR1 MRHNA, CDR2 SNTAGT. The CDR3 loop spans 15 amino acids. The TCR originated in a man aged 50-59 years with active COVID-19. V usage is TRBV6-4 and J usage is TRBJ2-2; TRBD2 agrees at 8 bases. Sequencing was done on a sample of peripheral blood. The CDR3 loop reads CASSDSGTSPGELFF. CDR3 nucleotide sequence: TGTGCCAGCAGTGACTCCGGGACTAGTCCCGGGGAGCTGTTTTTT.